Presented here are 25 T cell receptor beta chains from one specimen sequenced in a study of identical twins. MiXCR was run by TCRdb on the 5' RACE reads, yielding one entry per CDR3 protein. The sample records about 690,000 distinct CDR3 sequences, around 20% being singletons. These data were likewise used in another study, on T cells expressing NK-cell markers.

The material sequenced was PBMCs. The origin of the receptors is a young woman in good health.

There are many counts of this clonotype. The chain recombines TRBV29-1 with TRBJ2-5, with a tentative D call TRBD2 (5 bases). The length of the CDR3 is 14 residues. The germline gives CDR1 SQVTM, CDR2 ANQGSEA. V was pared by 4 bases and J by 2 bases, with 14 bases between. CDR3 sequence reads: CSVGSGSGQETQYF. The CDR3 coding sequence is TGCAGCGTTGGCTCGGGATCCGGGCAAGAGACCCAGTACTTC.

In its sample, this clonotype was seen a few times. V is TRBV15 and J is TRBJ2-5, with 8 nucleotides matching TRBD2. With V trimmed by 6 bases and J by 5 bases, 5 bases remained unmatched. The germline gives CDR1 LNHNV, CDR2 YYDKDF (reference sequence). This CDR3 is 13 amino acids long. CDR3 region: CATRGGGRETQYF. The CDR3 nucleotides are TGTGCCACCAGAGGCGGGGGGAGGGAGACCCAGTACTTC.

Remarks on this clonotype: Germline and junction disagree at one end, which may indicate a read error. This chain connects TRBV7-7 to TRBJ2-1; 9 positions agree with TRBD2. CDR1 is SSHAT and CDR2 is FNYEAQ in the germline V gene (reference sequence). CDR3 length: 18 amino acids. CDR3 coding DNA: TGTGCTAGCAGCCCACGGCTCCTCGGGCGGGGGGGGAAGAATGAGCAGTTCTTC. Its translation: CASSPRLLGRGGKNEQFF.

This clonotype appeared a few times. This chain links TRBV12-3 or TRBV12-4 with TRBJ1-2, with 7 positions matching TRBD1. V was pared by 5 bases and J by 5 bases, with 8 bases of the junction left unmatched. This CDR3 comprises 14 residues. The CDR3 reads CASSPRGNYYGYTF. CDR3 nucleotides: TGTGCCAGCAGTCCCAGGGGGAATTATTATGGCTACACCTTC.

The chain uses TRBV14 and TRBJ2-7, with 11 bases that match TRBD1. Germline CDR1 and CDR2: SGHDN and FVKESK. This CDR3 spans 15 amino acids. With 7 bases clipped from V and 6 bases from J, the junction kept 11 bases outside the gene matches. CDR3 sequence (DNA): TGTGCCAGCAACGGACAGGGGGCAGCTCCCAGCGAGCAGTACTTC. The encoded protein is CASNGQGAAPSEQYF.

This clonotype has more than one count but fewer than ten. The chain employs TRBV5-1 and TRBJ2-7; D is unclear. This CDR3 comprises 14 residues. CDR1 is SGHRS, CDR2 YFSETQ, per germline. Trimming cost V 0 bases and J 2 bases, with 9 bases left between them. CDR3 amino acids: CASSLDNPTYEQYF. CDR3 sequence (DNA): TGCGCCAGCAGCTTGGATAACCCGACCTACGAGCAGTACTTC. The full variable domain, in which reference TRBV5-1 and TRBJ2-7 provide the parts outside the CDR3, is KAGVTQTPRYLIKTRGQQVTLSCSPISGHRSVSWYQQTPGQGLQFLFEYFSETQRNKGNFPGRFSGRQFSNSRSEMNVSTLELGDSALYLCASSLDNPTYEQYFGPGTRLTVT.

This clonotype appeared a few times. The rearrangement links TRBV10-3 to TRBJ1-2, with D maybe TRBD1 (5 bases). The CDR3 totals 12 residues. The ends were cut back, 6 bases at V and 7 bases at J, with 12 bases in the middle. CDR1 and CDR2 from the germline V gene are ENHRY and SYGVKD. The CDR3 DNA sequence: TGTGCCATCAGGGGGGTTCAGGCTGGCTACACCTTC. It encodes CAIRGVQAGYTF.

This chain links TRBV12-3 or TRBV12-4 with TRBJ2-7; no reliable D call. CDR3 size: 13 residues. V was trimmed by 8 bases and J by 3 bases, leaving 14 bases between them. CDR3 bases: TGTGCCAGCCTGAATTGGTCGGGCTACGAGCAGTACTTC. As protein: CASLNWSGYEQYF.

This clonotype was seen many times. The chain combines TRBV10-3 with TRBJ2-1; the D gene could be TRBD1 or TRBD2 (5 bases each). This CDR3 has 13 amino acids. The germline V gene encodes CDR1 ENHRY and CDR2 SYGVKD. V was pared by 7 bases and J by 4 bases, with 11 bases between. Here the CDR3 reads CAITRGDYNEQFF. The CDR3 nucleotides are TGTGCCATCACAAGGGGAGATTACAATGAGCAGTTCTTC.

This clonotype was seen more than once but under ten times. The rearrangement joins TRBV20-1 to TRBJ1-2, with a possible D match to TRBD1 (5 bases). The CDR3 has 14 residues. Trimming shortened V by 5 bases and J by 4 bases, and 17 bases separated the two germline ends. Germline V gene data show CDR1 as DFQATT and CDR2 as SNEGSKA (reference sequence). The CDR3 DNA sequence: TGCAGTGCTTGGTTAGGGGAAACCCTCTATGGCTACACCTTC. It is translated as CSAWLGETLYGYTF.

This clonotype appeared many times. This chain links TRBV20-1 with TRBJ2-7, with D tentatively TRBD1 (5 bases). This CDR3 contains 13 residues. Germline CDR1 reads DFQATT; CDR2 reads SNEGSKA (reference sequence). Trimming removed 4 bases at V and 4 bases at J, with 14 bases between. Here the CDR3 DNA reads TGCAGTGCTAAAGGGGCGACCAGATACGAGCAGTACTTC. Amino acid sequence: CSAKGATRYEQYF.

This clonotype was detected only a few times. The gene calls are TRBV11-2 and TRBJ2-1, with TRBD1 identical over 9 bases. The length of the CDR3 is 14 residues. Germline CDR1 reads SGHAT; CDR2 reads FQNNGV. J gave up 6 bases and V 5 bases, and 5 bases lay outside the gene matches. CDR3 coding DNA: TGTGCCAGCAGCGACAGGGGACAGGGCAATGAGCAGTTCTTC. Protein: CASSDRGQGNEQFF.

This clonotype has more than one count but fewer than ten. V usage is TRBV27 and J usage is TRBJ1-1; the D is unclear. The CDR3 extends over 15 amino acids. V lost 4 bases to trimming and J lost 8 bases, with 20 bases between them. From germline, CDR1 is MNHEY and CDR2 SMNVEV (reference sequence). CDR3 coding DNA: TGTGCCAGCAGTTCTACACGCTTCCTGGTGGGCGAAGCTTTCTTT. Translation: CASSSTRFLVGEAFF.

In its sample, this clonotype was seen a few times. The V call is TRBV6-2 or TRBV6-3, the J call TRBJ2-1, with 11 bases fitting TRBD2. The CDR3 is 18 amino acids. V lost 4 bases, J lost 4 bases, and 12 bases stayed unmatched. Germline V gene sequence: CDR1 MNHEY, CDR2 SVGEGT. CDR3 in amino acids: CASSFTYALAGGYNEQFF. The CDR3 DNA sequence: TGTGCCAGCAGTTTCACCTACGCTCTAGCGGGAGGTTACAATGAGCAGTTCTTC.

The V and J genes are TRBV9 and TRBJ1-1, with 8 nucleotides matching TRBD1. From germline, CDR1 is SGDLS and CDR2 YYNGEE. The CDR3 runs 15 residues. J was trimmed by 4 bases and V by 4 bases; bases with no gene match: 9. The CDR3 coding sequence is TGTGCCAGCAGCCTTAGGACAGGGAGTGGCACTGAAGCTTTCTTT. It is translated as CASSLRTGSGTEAFF.

Only a few counts were recorded for this clonotype. V and J are TRBV7-8 and TRBJ2-3; D may be TRBD1 or TRBD2 (5 bases each). V dropped 3 bases and J dropped 2 bases, with 18 bases sitting between them. The CDR3 contains 17 residues. The germline V gene has CDR1 SGHVS and CDR2 FQNEAQ. CDR3 amino acids: CASSFYGGGGATDTQYF. The CDR3 DNA reads as TGTGCCAGCAGCTTCTATGGAGGTGGGGGAGCCACAGATACGCAGTATTTT.

The chain uses TRBV7-2 and TRBJ2-3, with D perhaps TRBD1 (6 bases). Trimming took 4 bases from V and 2 from J, leaving 13 bases between them. Germline CDR1 and CDR2: SGHTA and FQGNSA. This CDR3 comprises 15 residues. CDR3 in amino acids: CASSSRQEITDTQYF. The CDR3 region has the DNA TGTGCCAGCAGCTCGAGACAGGAGATCACAGATACGCAGTATTTT.

A few counts support this clonotype. The V gene is TRBV6-2 or TRBV6-3, the J gene TRBJ2-4; 9 positions agree with TRBD2. The CDR3 totals 15 residues. CDR1 is MNHEY, CDR2 SVGEGT, per germline. Unmatched junction bases numbered 7, after V lost 5 bases and J lost 5 bases. The CDR3 DNA reads TGTGCCAGCAGTCAGAGTCCTAGCGGGGAAAACATTCAGTACTTC. The encoded protein is CASSQSPSGENIQYF.

The chain employs TRBV7-9 and TRBJ2-2; 8 nucleotides align to TRBD1. Germline trimming cut 5 bases from V and 3 bases from J; bases unmatched to any gene: 11. The V gene's germline CDR1 is SEHNR and CDR2 FQNEAQ (reference sequence). The CDR3 length is 17 residues. CDR3 protein: CASSLGVDRGHTGELFF. The CDR3 coding sequence is TGTGCCAGCAGCCTAGGGGTTGACAGGGGACACACCGGGGAGCTGTTTTTT.

This clonotype was seen at least ten times. The genes are TRBV20-1 and TRBJ1-1; D is ambiguous. Germline loops: CDR1 DFQATT, CDR2 SNEGSKA (reference sequence). The CDR3 spans 9 residues. The germline V and J ends were trimmed by 3 bases and 9 bases, with 5 bases remaining between them. The CDR3 coding sequence is TGCAGTGCTAGTAGCAAAGCTTTCTTT. This translates into CSASSKAFF.

This clonotype was counted at least ten times. The chain combines TRBV7-2 with TRBJ2-1; perhaps TRBD2 as D (6 bases). The CDR3 has 12 amino acids. Per the germline V gene, CDR1 is SGHTA and CDR2 is FQGNSA. Deletions cut 5 bases from V and 10 bases from J, with 12 bases between. Written as DNA, the CDR3 is TGTGCCAGCAGCGAGGGACTTCGGGAGCAGTTCTTC. This encodes CASSEGLREQFF.

The chain combines TRBV12-3 or TRBV12-4 with TRBJ2-5; D may be TRBD2 (6 bases). Trimming stripped 5 bases from V and 4 bases from J, with 20 bases between. This CDR3 spans 16 amino acids. This CDR3 is CASSQLRGYPPETQYF. Here the CDR3 DNA reads TGTGCCAGCAGTCAACTGCGGGGCTATCCCCCAGAGACCCAGTACTTC.

This clonotype has only a few counts. The chain has TRBV12-3 or TRBV12-4 and TRBJ1-6; 9 bases are a match to TRBD1. V lost 5 bases to trimming and J lost 10 bases; unmatched junction nucleotides: 3. The CDR3 contains 13 residues. This CDR3 is CASSGTGRSPLHF. In nucleotides, the CDR3 is TGTGCCAGCAGTGGGACAGGGAGATCACCCCTCCACTTT.

This clonotype was counted only a few times. The V call is TRBV20-1, the J call TRBJ1-2, with a possible D match to TRBD1 (6 bases). Germline V lookup: CDR1 DFQATT, CDR2 SNEGSKA (reference sequence). V shed 2 bases and J shed 8 bases, with 15 bases lying between them. The CDR3 sequence is 13 residues long. The CDR3 here is CSARPQGTKGYTF. CDR3 DNA sequence: TGCAGTGCTAGACCCCAGGGGACGAAAGGCTACACCTTC.

The V gene is TRBV6-1, the J gene TRBJ2-7, with 11 bases that match TRBD1. From germline, CDR1 is MNHNS and CDR2 SASEGT. The CDR3 extends over 17 amino acids. The junction had 16 bases not matched to a gene; V was cut back by 6 bases and J by 6 bases. CDR3: CASSRKPMDRGLAEQYF. The CDR3 nucleotides are TGTGCCAGCAGCCGCAAGCCGATGGACAGGGGGCTTGCCGAGCAGTACTTC.